Given below is one T cell receptor (beta chain) in context. One end of the junction varies from germline; a read error may be responsible. The data were taken from a study of tumor-infiltrating lymphocytes in primary liver carcinoma. The overall study: Productive TCRbeta read counts per sample ran from roughly 3.5 to 7 million and were similar across tissue types.

This CDR3 spans 15 amino acids. Germline CDR1 MNHEY, CDR2 SVGAGI. The tissue used was unsorted bulk material of about 19-33 mg. RNA and DNA were co-extracted from it with the AllPrep DNA/RNA mini kit. Five separate regions of each tumor underwent sampling. Every one of the tumor samples had a viable tumor cell content above 85%. TCR beta cDNA was prepared out of around 460 ng total RNA by means of a constant-region primer. For TCR beta, libraries were produced by three nested multiplex PCR rounds using slightly modified ARM-PCR. The opening two PCR rounds, ten to eleven cycles each, paired TRBV1-TRBV30 forward primers with a C-beta reverse primer. One entry per CDR3 protein results from TCRdb running MiXCR on the multiplex PCR reads. The sample shows 50,000 or so distinct CDR3 sequences, around 77% of them seen only once.

The sample comprised liver tumor tissue from sampling region 5. Subset of the sample: tumor region T5, tumor centre. The receptor comes from a man aged 35 to 55 with primary liver carcinoma and hepatitis B virus infection. This chain connects TRBV6-5 to TRBJ1-2; D may be TRBD1 (5 bases). CDR3: CASSYSLRGTYGYIF. The CDR3 region has the DNA TGTGCCAGCAGTTACTCGTTGAGGGGAACCTATGGCTACATCTTC.